The entry that follows covers one T cell receptor (beta chain) sequence. Assay used: immunoSEQ multiplex PCR; TCRdb lists only in-frame clones, some missing. The data hold approximately 70,000 clones, with 80% to 90% observed a single time. Regarding time point: baseline, week 1 (first vaccination visit). Treatment here: pre-vaccination baseline after standard-of-care therapy. This record belongs to a study of a mutant IDH1 vaccine in newly diagnosed glioma. Study in general: The treated population exhibited a male proportion of about 60%, a female proportion of roughly 40%, and a mean age of roughly 39 years.

Sequenced material: PBMCs, taken from a glioma patient treated with radiotherapy, temozolomide or both. The origin of this receptor is a man younger than 40 with glioma.

The CDR3 sequence is CASRGGTGAGNTIYF. DNA of the CDR3: TGTGCCAGCAGGGGAGGGACAGGGGCTGGAAACACCATATATTTT. This chain joins TRBV2 and TRBJ1-3, with 10 bases aligning to TRBD1. CDR1 is SNHLY, CDR2 FYNNEI, per germline. Trimming cost V 6 bases and J 2 bases; bases outside gene matches: 4. The CDR3 is made up of 15 amino acids.